One and the same sample provided the 30 T cell receptor beta chains below, sequenced in a study of T cell responses to AZD1222 COVID-19 vaccine. Profiling relied on immunoSEQ multiplex PCR, and the TCRdb table lists in-frame clones only, not all of them. The sample lists roughly 35,000 clones, 86% seen once, with more than 9.5% in the top ten. This material consisted of peripheral blood, taken 28 days after the second AZD1222 dose. The receptors were gathered from an adult who received the AZD1222 COVID-19 vaccine.

The gene calls are TRBV6-2 or TRBV6-3 and TRBJ2-7, with TRBD1 matching over 7 bases. Trimming cost V 5 bases and J 2 bases; bases outside gene matches: 12. The CDR3 has 16 residues. Looked up from germline, CDR1 is MNHEY and CDR2 is SVGEGT. The CDR3 here is CASSKRGEGAAYEQYF. CDR3 in DNA: TGTGCCAGCAGTAAAAGAGGAGAGGGGGCGGCCTACGAGCAGTACTTC.

This clone showed up just once. The chain has TRBV28 and TRBJ1-4; the D is unclear. Germline CDR1 and CDR2: MDHEN and SYDVKM. CDR3 length equals 11 residues. The V end was cut by 3 bases, the J end by 7 bases, with 3 bases between. The CDR3 sequence is CASSLTEKLFF. CDR3 bases: TGTGCCAGCAGTTTGACTGAAAAACTGTTTTTT.

The chain couples TRBV27 to TRBJ2-3, with 7 bases fitting TRBD2. The junction had 5 bases not matched to a gene; V was cut back by 4 bases and J by 1 base. The germline CDR1 and CDR2 sequences are MNHEY and SMNVEV (reference sequence). This CDR3 comprises 15 residues. For the CDR3, the DNA is TGTGCCAGCAGTTCGGCCCGGGGGGGCACAGATACGCAGTATTTT. It specifies CASSSARGGTDTQYF.

The chain's CDR3 is CASSSDRGGETQYF. CDR3 nucleotides: TGTGCCAGCAGTTCGGACAGGGGGGGAGAGACCCAGTACTTC. This chain links TRBV2 with TRBJ2-5, with 10 bases lining up with TRBD1. Looked up from germline, CDR1 is SNHLY and CDR2 is FYNNEI. The CDR3 extends over 14 amino acids. The trim removed 5 bases at V and 4 bases at J, leaving 4 bases unmatched.

V and J are TRBV29-1 and TRBJ1-2; D possibly corresponds to TRBD1 (5 bases). V gave up 4 bases and J gave up 3 bases, with 9 bases separating them. Germline lookup yields CDR1 SQVTM and CDR2 ANQGSEA. The CDR3 runs to 12 residues. CDR3 amino acids: CSVVLGDYGYTF. In DNA, the CDR3 is TGCAGCGTTGTCTTGGGGGACTATGGCTACACCTTC.

This chain links TRBV15 with TRBJ2-3, with unresolved D. Germline V gene data show CDR1 as LNHNV and CDR2 as YYDKDF (reference sequence). The CDR3 runs 13 residues. Trimming stripped 0 bases from V and 6 bases from J, with 7 bases between. CDR3 coding DNA: TGTGCCACCAGCAGAGATTTGGGGGATACGCAGTATTTT. This codes for CATSRDLGDTQYF.

This clone was recorded once. This rearrangement joins TRBV3-1 (or the pseudogene TRBV3-2) to TRBJ1-4; D is unresolved. The CDR3 runs 18 residues. V was trimmed by 0 bases and J by 3 bases, leaving 17 bases between them. Germline assignment: CDR1 LGHDT and CDR2 YNNKEL (reference sequence). CDR3 amino acids: CASSQDYGRSAANEKLFF. The CDR3 region has the DNA TGTGCCAGCAGCCAAGATTATGGCAGATCCGCGGCTAATGAAAAACTGTTTTTT.

The V and J genes are TRBV9 and TRBJ2-3; 7 bases match TRBD1. Losses at the gene ends were 4 bases for V and 3 bases for J; bases not matched to a gene: 11. The CDR3 has 16 amino acids. The germline CDR1 and CDR2 sequences are SGDLS and YYNGEE. The DNA of the CDR3 is TGTGCCAGCAGCCCTATCCCGACAGGGAAAACAGATACGCAGTATTTT. Translating it yields CASSPIPTGKTDTQYF.

This chain links TRBV24-1 with TRBJ1-2, with no clear D. The germline gives CDR1 KGHDR, CDR2 SFDVKD. This CDR3 region has 13 residues. V lost 0 bases, J lost 4 bases, and 5 bases lay in between. The CDR3 protein is CATSDLPSYGYTF. CDR3 in DNA: TGTGCCACCAGTGATTTGCCCAGCTATGGCTACACCTTC.

V gene TRBV7-9 combines with J gene TRBJ1-6; no clear D. Germline assignment: CDR1 SEHNR and CDR2 FQNEAQ (reference sequence). The germline V and J ends were trimmed by 1 base and 5 bases, with 9 bases remaining between them. The CDR3 covers 15 residues. The CDR3 reads CASSLGTEDNSPLHF. CDR3 nucleotide sequence: TGTGCCAGCAGCTTAGGTACGGAAGATAATTCACCCCTCCACTTT. The whole variable domain, filled in from reference TRBV7-9 and TRBJ1-6, reads DTGVSQNPRHKITKRGQNVTFRCDPISEHNRLYWYRQTLGQGPEFLTYFQNEAQLEKSRLLSDRFSAERPKGSFSTLEIQRTEQGDSAMYLCASSLGTEDNSPLHFGNGTRLTVT.

This rearrangement joins TRBV5-4 to TRBJ2-2; TRBD1 agrees at 7 bases. Germline lookup yields CDR1 SGHNT and CDR2 YYREEE (reference sequence). The CDR3 has 16 residues. J lost 4 bases, V lost 4 bases, and 10 bases had no gene match. DNA of the CDR3: TGTGCCAGCAGCAGGGACAGACAGTGGAGCACCGGGGAGCTGTTTTTT. This gives the protein CASSRDRQWSTGELFF.

V gene TRBV4-1 combines with J gene TRBJ1-3, with D possibly being TRBD1 (5 bases). The germline V and J ends were trimmed by 3 bases and 4 bases, with 22 bases remaining between them. The V gene's germline CDR1 is MGHRA and CDR2 YSYEKL. The CDR3 has 18 amino acids. This CDR3 reads CASSQTTGTQGRGNTIYF. CDR3 DNA sequence: TGCGCCAGCAGCCAGACCACCGGGACGCAGGGTCGAGGAAACACCATATATTTT.

In this sample, this clone turned up a few times. The chain employs TRBV2 and TRBJ1-6; D not certain. V was shortened by 0 bases and J by 15 bases, with 12 bases between the two germline ends. The germline V gene has CDR1 SNHLY and CDR2 FYNNEI. The CDR3 has 13 residues. The CDR3 loop reads CASSEARRLYLHF. CDR3 nucleotides: TGTGCCAGCAGTGAAGCGAGGCGCCTTTACCTCCACTTT.

J is TRBJ2-5 and V is TRBV6-5, with a possible D match to TRBD2 (5 bases). The CDR3 consists of 14 residues. In germline, CDR1 is MNHEY, CDR2 SVGAGI. Trimming removed 0 bases at V and 4 bases at J, with 9 bases between. The chain's CDR3 is CASSYSSGVETQYF. The CDR3 nucleotides are TGTGCCAGCAGTTACTCTTCCGGGGTAGAGACCCAGTACTTC.

The chain links TRBV29-1 to TRBJ1-3; weak D call: TRBD1 (5 bases). The V end lost 7 bases, the J end lost 0 bases, and 13 bases lay between the germline ends. The CDR3 runs 14 residues. Germline values: CDR1 SQVTM, CDR2 ANQGSEA. The DNA for the CDR3 is TGCAGCGGTGTGACAGAAGTCTCTGGAAACACCATATATTTT. It is translated as CSGVTEVSGNTIYF.

This clone was detected once. V is TRBV7-2 and J is TRBJ1-1, with a possible D match to TRBD1 (6 bases). The CDR3 length is 16 residues. Per the germline V gene, CDR1 is SGHTA and CDR2 is FQGNSA. V lost 0 bases and J lost 10, with 21 bases in between. CDR3 nucleotides: TGTGCCAGCAGCTTAGCGGATGTTGGCAGGACAGTTGCAGCTTTCTTT. It specifies CASSLADVGRTVAAFF.

The CDR3 spells CASSLEEGRGYTF. For the CDR3, the DNA is TGTGCCAGCAGTTTAGAGGAGGGGAGAGGCTACACCTTC. J is TRBJ1-2 and V is TRBV28, with D possibly being TRBD1 (5 bases). Germline V gene lookup returns CDR1 MDHEN and CDR2 SYDVKM. The CDR3 is 13 residues long. Trimming removed 2 bases at V and 8 bases at J, with 12 bases between.

The chain recombines TRBV19 with TRBJ2-1, with 10 nucleotides matching TRBD1. Germline V gives CDR1 LNHDA, CDR2 SQIVND (reference sequence). CDR3 size: 14 residues. V was pared by 8 bases and J by 8 bases, with 9 bases of the junction left unmatched. The CDR3 region has the DNA TGTGCCAGTGGACGACAGGGGGCTATCGATGAGCAGTTCTTC. This gives the protein CASGRQGAIDEQFF.

CDR3 sequence: CASRPSGRTYEQYF. For the CDR3, the DNA is TGTGCCAGCAGACCTAGCGGGAGGACCTACGAGCAGTACTTC. The V call is TRBV6-5, the J call TRBJ2-7, with 11 nucleotides matching TRBD2. J was trimmed by 2 bases and V by 6 bases; bases with no gene match: 3. The CDR3 spans 14 residues. Germline assignment: CDR1 MNHEY and CDR2 SVGAGI.

The rearrangement joins TRBV19 to TRBJ2-2; unclear D gene. The length of the CDR3 is 12 residues. The germline V and J ends were trimmed by 3 bases and 7 bases, with 6 bases remaining between them. Germline V gene data show CDR1 as LNHDA and CDR2 as SQIVND (reference sequence). This CDR3 is CASSILGGELFF. The CDR3 bases are TGTGCCAGTAGTATCCTCGGCGGGGAGCTGTTTTTT.

The chain couples TRBV5-1 to TRBJ1-4; D not resolved. Deletions cut 0 bases from V and 6 bases from J, with 12 bases between. There are 15 residues in the CDR3. In germline, CDR1 is SGHRS, CDR2 YFSETQ. CDR3: CASSLDGDDYEKLFF. The DNA for the CDR3 is TGCGCCAGCAGCTTGGACGGAGATGATTATGAAAAACTGTTTTTT.

The V gene is TRBV7-2, the J gene TRBJ1-6; D uncertain. CDR1 is SGHTA and CDR2 is FQGNSA in the germline V gene. The CDR3 is made up of 13 amino acids. Trimming pared 5 bases from V and 10 bases from J, leaving 12 bases between. CDR3: CASSASSGSPLHF. CDR3 DNA: TGTGCCAGCAGCGCTTCCTCAGGATCACCCCTCCACTTT.

The rearrangement uses TRBV6-5 and TRBJ1-2, with no clear D. The CDR3 runs 13 residues. CDR1 is MNHEY, CDR2 SVGAGI, per germline. The germline V and J ends were trimmed by 6 bases and 4 bases, with 12 bases remaining between them. The CDR3: CASRPVSSYGYTF. CDR3 nucleotide sequence: TGTGCCAGCAGGCCCGTGAGTTCCTATGGCTACACCTTC.

The sample holds one count of this clone. The chain combines TRBV3-1 (or the pseudogene TRBV3-2) with TRBJ2-3; 11 bases are shared with TRBD1. Germline V gene lookup returns CDR1 LGHDT and CDR2 YNNKEL (reference sequence). The CDR3 totals 16 residues. With V trimmed by 0 bases and J by 6 bases, 5 bases remained unmatched. As DNA, the CDR3 is TGTGCCAGCAGCCAAGATTCCGGGACAGGGGGGGATACGCAGTATTTT. Protein product: CASSQDSGTGGDTQYF.

This clone was picked up one time. The chain combines TRBV7-9 with TRBJ1-1; 7 bases fit TRBD1. The germline V gene has CDR1 SEHNR and CDR2 FQNEAQ (reference sequence). The CDR3 length is 14 residues. Trimming cost V 4 bases and J 6 bases; bases outside gene matches: 8. DNA of the CDR3: TGTGCCAGCAGCTGGTTACAGGGGCGGCCTGAAGCTTTCTTT. Its protein is CASSWLQGRPEAFF.

DNA for the CDR3: TGTGCCAGCAGCTTGAACAACTATGGCTACACCTTC. The encoded protein is CASSLNNYGYTF. The genes are TRBV5-4 and TRBJ1-2; D gene uncertain. V was pared by 1 base and J by 2 bases, with 3 bases between. This CDR3 comprises 12 residues. The germline CDR1 and CDR2 sequences are SGHNT and YYREEE (reference sequence).

V is TRBV5-5 and J is TRBJ2-2; no clear D gene. Germline values: CDR1 SGHKS, CDR2 YYEKEE (reference sequence). V dropped 1 base and J dropped 1 base, with 5 bases sitting between them. This CDR3 contains 14 residues. Here the CDR3 reads CASSLPGNTGELFF. The CDR3 DNA reads TGTGCCAGCAGCTTGCCCGGGAACACCGGGGAGCTGTTTTTT.

This chain uses TRBV7-2 with TRBJ1-3; no firm D call. Trimming took off 6 bases at V and 0 bases at J, with 12 bases between the two ends. Germline CDR1 and CDR2: SGHTA and FQGNSA. The CDR3 is made up of 15 amino acids. The CDR3 nucleotides read TGTGCCAGCAGATTGGACTGGGGCTCTGGAAACACCATATATTTT. Protein product: CASRLDWGSGNTIYF.

This chain uses TRBV27 with TRBJ2-3; D unclear. Germline V gene lookup returns CDR1 MNHEY and CDR2 SMNVEV (reference sequence). With 4 bases removed from V and 1 base from J, the gap between germline ends came to 18 bases. The CDR3 runs 17 residues. DNA for the CDR3: TGTGCCAGCAGTTCTCTGTGGATTCACCAACGCACAGATACGCAGTATTTT. This sequence encodes CASSSLWIHQRTDTQYF.

The rearrangement uses TRBV6-5 and TRBJ1-4; 7 positions match TRBD1. This CDR3 is 14 amino acids long. CDR1 and CDR2 (germline): MNHEY, SVGAGI. Trimming cost V 8 bases and J 6 bases; bases outside gene matches: 9. Here the CDR3 reads CASAETGRDEKLFF. DNA of the CDR3: TGTGCCAGCGCCGAGACAGGGAGGGATGAAAAACTGTTTTTT.